This TCR beta chain was sequenced for a study of T cell responses to AZD1222 COVID-19 vaccine. V was pared by 3 bases and J by 4 bases, with 7 bases between. The CDR3 totals 13 residues. This table comes from immunoSEQ multiplex PCR, and its TCRdb copy is limited to in-frame clones, with some not included. The table shows over 100,000 clones, with around nine tenths occurring only once. The sequence was collected from an adult in good health. The sequenced sample was peripheral blood, obtained on day 0 of AZD1222 vaccination. The J gene is TRBJ1-5, the V gene TRBV23-1; a weak D match, TRBD1 (5 bases). TRBV23-1 is an ORF, and what it does is uncertain. CDR3 region: CASSQGPNQPQHF. CDR3 bases: TGCGCCAGCAGTCAGGGGCCAAATCAGCCCCAGCATTTT.